The clone carrying this T cell receptor beta chain was counted ten times or more. What it binds is not known. Diagnostic decisions used clinical symptoms, serum thyroxine and TRAb, thyroid ultrasound and orbital computed tomography. These data come from a study of T cells in Graves' hyperthyroidism and ophthalmopathy. Study-level background: Once the initial diagnosis was made, peripheral blood was obtained before any treatment. Whole-study results and caveats: The model predicted ophthalmopathy a median roughly 6.3 months before onset. Blood held most thyroid clonotypes expanded above 0.001 frequency.

Germline loops: CDR1 SGHAT, CDR2 FQNNGV. V lost 4 bases, J lost 2 bases, and 8 bases lay in between. The CDR3 length is 13 residues. There were TCR beta CDR3 regions amplified from RNA transcripts. A first-round RT-PCR of the TCR CDR3 used the HTBI primer set. From the multiplex PCR reads, TCRdb called clonotypes with MiXCR, one entry per CDR3 protein. Among 350,000 or so distinct CDR3 sequences listed, roughly 18% were seen once. The receptor's source is a woman between 40 and 50 years old with Graves' ophthalmopathy. The sequencing sample was made of blood. V is TRBV11-2 and J is TRBJ1-2, with unresolved D. The CDR3, as DNA: TGTGCCAGCAGCTCCCGCCAAAACTATGGCTACACCTTC. It codes for CASSSRQNYGYTF.